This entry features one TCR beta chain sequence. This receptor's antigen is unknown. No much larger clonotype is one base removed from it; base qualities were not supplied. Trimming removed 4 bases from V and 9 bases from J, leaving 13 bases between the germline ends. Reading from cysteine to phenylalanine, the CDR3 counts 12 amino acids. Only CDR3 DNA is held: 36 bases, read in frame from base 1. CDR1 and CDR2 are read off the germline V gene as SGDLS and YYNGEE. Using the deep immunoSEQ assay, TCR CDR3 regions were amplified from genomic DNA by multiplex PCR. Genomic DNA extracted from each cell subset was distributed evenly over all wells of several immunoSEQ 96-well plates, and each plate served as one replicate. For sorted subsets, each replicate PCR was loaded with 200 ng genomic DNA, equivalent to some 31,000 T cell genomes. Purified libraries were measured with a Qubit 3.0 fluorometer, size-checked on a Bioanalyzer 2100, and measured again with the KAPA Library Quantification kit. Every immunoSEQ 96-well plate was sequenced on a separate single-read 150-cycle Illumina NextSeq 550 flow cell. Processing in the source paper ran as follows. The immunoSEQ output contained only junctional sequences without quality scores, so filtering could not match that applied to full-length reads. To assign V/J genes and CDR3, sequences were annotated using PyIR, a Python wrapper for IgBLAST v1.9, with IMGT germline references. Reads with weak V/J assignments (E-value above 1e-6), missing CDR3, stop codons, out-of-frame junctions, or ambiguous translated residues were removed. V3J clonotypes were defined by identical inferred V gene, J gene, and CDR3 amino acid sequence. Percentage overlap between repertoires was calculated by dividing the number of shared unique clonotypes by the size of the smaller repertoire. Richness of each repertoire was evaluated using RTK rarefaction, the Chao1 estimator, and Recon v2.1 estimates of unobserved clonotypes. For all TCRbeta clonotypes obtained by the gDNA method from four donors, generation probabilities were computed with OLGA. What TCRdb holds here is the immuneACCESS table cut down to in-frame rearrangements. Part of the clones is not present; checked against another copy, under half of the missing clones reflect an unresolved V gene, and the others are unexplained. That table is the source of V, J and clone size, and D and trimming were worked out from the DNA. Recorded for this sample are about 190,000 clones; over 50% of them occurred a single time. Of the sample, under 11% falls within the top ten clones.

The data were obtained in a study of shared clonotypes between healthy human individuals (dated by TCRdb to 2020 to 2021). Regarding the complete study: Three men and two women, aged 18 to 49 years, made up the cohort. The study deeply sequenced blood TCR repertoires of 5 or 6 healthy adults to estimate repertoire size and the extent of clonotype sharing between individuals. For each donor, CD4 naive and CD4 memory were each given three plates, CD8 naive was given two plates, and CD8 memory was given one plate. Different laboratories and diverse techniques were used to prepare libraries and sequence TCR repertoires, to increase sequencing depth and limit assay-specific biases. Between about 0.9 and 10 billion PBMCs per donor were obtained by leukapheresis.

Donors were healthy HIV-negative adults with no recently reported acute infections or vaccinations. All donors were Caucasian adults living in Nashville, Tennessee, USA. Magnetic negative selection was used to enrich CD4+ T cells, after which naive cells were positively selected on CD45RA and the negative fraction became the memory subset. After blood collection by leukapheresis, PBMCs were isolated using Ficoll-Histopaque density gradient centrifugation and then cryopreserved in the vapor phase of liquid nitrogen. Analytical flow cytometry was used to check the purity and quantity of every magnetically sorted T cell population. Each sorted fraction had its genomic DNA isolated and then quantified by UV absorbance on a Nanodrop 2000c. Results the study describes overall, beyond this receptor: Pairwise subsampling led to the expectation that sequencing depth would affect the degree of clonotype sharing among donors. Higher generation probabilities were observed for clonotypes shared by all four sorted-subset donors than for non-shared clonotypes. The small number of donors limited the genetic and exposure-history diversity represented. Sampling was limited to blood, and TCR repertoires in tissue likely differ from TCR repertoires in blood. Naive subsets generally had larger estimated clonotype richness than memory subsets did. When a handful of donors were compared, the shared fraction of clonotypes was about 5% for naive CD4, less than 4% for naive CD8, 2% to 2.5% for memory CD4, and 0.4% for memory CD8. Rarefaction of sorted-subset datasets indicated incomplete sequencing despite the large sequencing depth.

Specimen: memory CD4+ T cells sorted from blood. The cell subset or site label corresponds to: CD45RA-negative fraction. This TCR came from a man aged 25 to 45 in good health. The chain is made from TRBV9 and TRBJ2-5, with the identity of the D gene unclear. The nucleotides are TGTGCCAGCAGCTCCTCGCGGTTGGCCCAGTACTTC. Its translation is CASSSSRLAQYF.